This passage covers 29 T cell receptor beta chains from one sample sequenced in a study of blood T cell repertoires in COVID-19. TCRdb keeps only in-frame clones here, not all; method: immunoSEQ multiplex PCR. The sample includes about 160,000 clones, approximately 92% seen only once; the top ten take 4.8%. The sequencing sample was made of peripheral blood. These receptors were taken from a man between 25 and 39 years old with COVID-19, enrolled during active disease.

The chain has TRBV5-8 and TRBJ1-6; D uncertain. Trimming removed 0 bases at V and 4 bases at J, with 11 bases between. The CDR3 contains 16 residues. Germline CDR1 reads SGHTS; CDR2 reads YDEGEE. The CDR3 region is CASSLGGTAYNSPLHF. CDR3 nucleotide sequence: TGTGCCAGCAGCTTGGGCGGTACGGCTTATAATTCACCCCTCCACTTT.

The V call is TRBV7-9, the J call TRBJ2-7; 8 bases are shared with TRBD2. There are 16 residues in the CDR3. CDR1 and CDR2 from the germline V gene are SEHNR and FQNEAQ (reference sequence). V trimming: 2 bases; J trimming: 0 bases; junction bases outside the gene matches: 6. This CDR3 reads CASSLISGGSSYEQYF. CDR3 nucleotide sequence: TGTGCCAGCAGCTTAATCAGCGGGGGTTCCTCCTACGAGCAGTACTTC.

The chain is built from TRBV18 and TRBJ1-2, with 9 nucleotides matching TRBD1. J gave up 4 bases and V 0 bases, and 3 bases lay outside the gene matches. The CDR3 has 15 residues. In germline, CDR1 is KGHSH, CDR2 LQKENI. The DNA for the CDR3 is TGTGCCAGCTCACCACCGGACAGGGGAAGCTATGGCTACACCTTC. Encoded protein: CASSPPDRGSYGYTF. Drawing the rest from reference TRBV18 and TRBJ1-2, the complete variable domain is NAGVMQNPRHLVRRRGQEARLRCSPMKGHSHVYWYRQLPEEGLKFMVYLQKENIIDESGMPKERFSAEFPKEGPSILRIQQVVRGDSAAYFCASSPPDRGSYGYTFGSGTRLTVV.

This sequence joins TRBV5-4 and TRBJ1-1; D possibly corresponds to TRBD1 (6 bases). The CDR3 totals 14 residues. The germline V gene has CDR1 SGHNT and CDR2 YYREEE (reference sequence). Trimming pared 4 bases from V and 5 bases from J, leaving 15 bases between. CDR3 loop: CASSLGGGATEAFF. DNA of the CDR3: TGTGCCAGCAGCCTTGGGGGGGGCGCAACTGAAGCTTTCTTT.

The chain has TRBV14 and TRBJ2-1; 9 positions match TRBD1. The CDR3 is made up of 16 amino acids. Germline V gene lookup returns CDR1 SGHDN and CDR2 FVKESK. With V trimmed by 3 bases and J by 5 bases, 8 bases remained unmatched. The CDR3 spells CASSHWTGEIHNEQFF. For the CDR3, the DNA is TGTGCCAGCAGCCACTGGACAGGGGAGATTCACAATGAGCAGTTCTTC.

The chain employs TRBV13 and TRBJ2-3; TRBD1 matches 11 bases. Germline CDR1 and CDR2: PRHDT and FYEKMQ (reference sequence). Trimming at V came to 3 bases and at J to 3 bases, leaving 2 bases not matched to a gene. The CDR3 extends over 15 amino acids. Written as DNA, the CDR3 is TGTGCCAGCAGCTTGGGACAGGGGGGGACAGATACGCAGTATTTT. Translating it yields CASSLGQGGTDTQYF.

The chain recombines TRBV5-1 with TRBJ2-3; 8 bases map to TRBD1. V gave up 4 bases and J gave up 4 bases; unmatched junction bases: 8. The germline gives CDR1 SGHRS, CDR2 YFSETQ. This CDR3 contains 15 residues. The CDR3 region is CASSGQGHSADTQYF. DNA of the CDR3: TGCGCCAGCAGCGGACAGGGCCATTCGGCAGATACGCAGTATTTT. Looking up the rest from reference TRBV5-1 and TRBJ2-3 gives the full variable domain: KAGVTQTPRYLIKTRGQQVTLSCSPISGHRSVSWYQQTPGQGLQFLFEYFSETQRNKGNFPGRFSGRQFSNSRSEMNVSTLELGDSALYLCASSGQGHSADTQYFGPGTRLTVL.

The chain uses TRBV6-5 and TRBJ2-5, with D maybe TRBD1 (6 bases). The germline V gene encodes CDR1 MNHEY and CDR2 SVGAGI. The V end was cut by 2 bases, the J end by 2 bases, with 15 bases between. This CDR3 spans 16 amino acids. For the CDR3, the DNA is TGTGCCAGCAGTTACCGGGACACGACGCTACAAGAGACCCAGTACTTC. Its translation is CASSYRDTTLQETQYF.

As for this clone: Within the sample, other DNA sequences also encode this same CDR3. The chain is built from TRBV11-3 and TRBJ1-1; TRBD1 matches at 9 bases. CDR3 size: 13 residues. The ends lost 3 bases at V and 4 bases at J; junction bases unmatched: 0. Germline CDR1 SGHNT, CDR2 YENEEA. The chain's CDR3 is CASSLTGGTEAFF. The CDR3 coding sequence is TGTGCCAGCAGCTTGACAGGGGGCACTGAAGCTTTCTTT.

The chain employs TRBV27 and TRBJ2-1, with a possible D match to TRBD1 (6 bases). CDR1 and CDR2 from the germline V gene are MNHEY and SMNVEV (reference sequence). Trimming pared 8 bases from V and 2 bases from J, leaving 16 bases between. The CDR3 totals 15 residues. DNA for the CDR3: TGTGCCAGCGGGGAGACAGGCCCCACCTACAATGAGCAGTTCTTC. Translated: CASGETGPTYNEQFF.

The chain recombines TRBV27 with TRBJ2-3, with D uncertain. CDR1 and CDR2 (germline): MNHEY, SMNVEV (reference sequence). V was clipped by 5 bases and J by 6 bases, with 12 bases between them. The CDR3 is made up of 13 amino acids. The CDR3 nucleotides are TGTGCCAGCAGTCCCCGAGGCTGGGATACGCAGTATTTT. Protein sequence: CASSPRGWDTQYF.

The chain is built from TRBV7-2 and TRBJ1-2; D may be TRBD1 (5 bases). The CDR3 loop spans 16 amino acids. CDR1 is SGHTA, CDR2 FQGNSA, per germline. The V and J ends lost 5 bases and 6 bases respectively, with 22 bases between them. The CDR3 sequence is CASSTFTTVLEHGYTF. The CDR3 DNA reads TGTGCCAGCAGCACATTTACGACAGTTTTAGAACATGGCTACACCTTC.

The chain is built from TRBV15 and TRBJ2-5; D remains unclear. Trimming removed 3 bases from V and 0 bases from J, with 5 bases in between. Germline lookup yields CDR1 LNHNV and CDR2 YYDKDF (reference sequence). The CDR3 length is 13 residues. CDR3 protein: CATSSQDQETQYF. CDR3 nucleotide sequence: TGTGCCACCAGCAGTCAGGACCAAGAGACCCAGTACTTC.

The rearrangement links TRBV5-1 to TRBJ1-2; D uncertain. The CDR3 sequence is 14 residues long. Looked up from germline, CDR1 is SGHRS and CDR2 is YFSETQ. Trimming removed 0 bases from V and 5 bases from J, with 11 bases in between. The CDR3, as DNA: TGCGCCAGCAGCTTGGATACCACGGGGTATGGCTACACCTTC. Translating it yields CASSLDTTGYGYTF.

The chain combines TRBV5-5 with TRBJ2-7; TRBD2 matches 9 bases. Trimming at V came to 2 bases and at J to 2 bases, leaving 2 bases not matched to a gene. Per germline, CDR1 SGHKS and CDR2 YYEKEE (reference sequence). The CDR3 is 14 amino acids. The CDR3 region has the DNA TGTGCCAGCAGCTTTAGCGGGGGCCCCTACGAGCAGTACTTC. This encodes CASSFSGGPYEQYF.

This clone is a singleton in its sample. The V call is TRBV5-1, the J call TRBJ2-7; TRBD2 is a possible D gene (5 bases). The length of the CDR3 is 12 residues. Germline V CDR1 and CDR2: SGHRS, YFSETQ. Trimming removed 6 bases at V and 5 bases at J, with 12 bases between. The CDR3, as DNA: TGCGCCAGCAACCTAGCCGACGACGAGCAGTACTTC. It translates to CASNLADDEQYF.

This chain uses TRBV11-2 with TRBJ2-3, with TRBD2 as a possible D gene (7 bases). The V gene lost 6 bases and the J gene lost 2 bases, with 18 bases spanning the gap. Germline CDR1 SGHAT, CDR2 FQNNGV. This CDR3 comprises 16 residues. The chain's CDR3 is CASRGLRGAPTDTQYF. CDR3 DNA sequence: TGTGCCAGCAGAGGGCTACGGGGGGCCCCCACAGATACGCAGTATTTT.

This rearrangement joins TRBV7-2 to TRBJ2-5, with TRBD1 as a possible D gene (6 bases). Per germline, CDR1 SGHTA and CDR2 FQGNSA. The V gene lost 4 bases and the J gene lost 5 bases, with 11 bases spanning the gap. This CDR3 region has 13 residues. CDR3 bases: TGTGCCAGCAGCTACAGGGAGCGGGAGACCCAGTACTTC. Translation: CASSYRERETQYF.

The chain uses TRBV18 and TRBJ1-1; TRBD1 aligns across 9 bases. Per the germline V gene, CDR1 is KGHSH and CDR2 is LQKENI. V trimming: 3 bases; J trimming: 7 bases; junction bases outside the gene matches: 9. The CDR3 consists of 15 residues. CDR3: CASSPRDRAFGEAFF. The CDR3 region has the DNA TGTGCCAGCTCACCGCGGGACAGGGCTTTTGGTGAAGCTTTCTTT.

The chain uses TRBV18 and TRBJ1-5, with TRBD1 matching 7 bases. There are 13 residues in the CDR3. Germline values: CDR1 KGHSH, CDR2 LQKENI. The V gene end was trimmed by 3 bases and the J gene end by 4 bases; junction bases not matched to a gene: 0. The CDR3 region is CASSPGQNQPQHF. As DNA, the CDR3 is TGTGCCAGCTCACCGGGACAGAATCAGCCCCAGCATTTT.

The chain couples TRBV15 to TRBJ1-2; 7 nucleotides agree with TRBD1. The trim removed 5 bases at V and 10 bases at J, leaving 16 bases unmatched. The CDR3 loop spans 15 amino acids. The germline V gene encodes CDR1 LNHNV and CDR2 YYDKDF (reference sequence). The CDR3 DNA reads as TGTGCCACCAGCCGTTGGCCGGGGCAGGGGGGTGTCTACACCTTC. Translated, it gives CATSRWPGQGGVYTF.

This clone was found once. The V and J genes are TRBV6-2 or TRBV6-3 and TRBJ1-5, with D hard to call. From germline, CDR1 is MNHEY and CDR2 SVGEGT. The V end lost 2 bases, the J end lost 0 bases, and 8 bases lay between the germline ends. The CDR3 runs 15 residues. CDR3 nucleotides: TGTGCCAGCAGTTACACCACTTCTAGCAATCAGCCCCAGCATTTT. The encoded protein is CASSYTTSSNQPQHF.

The chain uses TRBV11-3 and TRBJ2-3; TRBD1 aligns across 9 bases. The junction had 7 bases not matched to a gene; V was cut back by 8 bases and J by 4 bases. The CDR3 covers 14 residues. The germline CDR1 and CDR2 sequences are SGHNT and YENEEA. This CDR3 is CASSRTGDSDTQYF. The CDR3 region has the DNA TGTGCCAGCTCCCGGACAGGGGATTCAGATACGCAGTATTTT.

This clone was recorded only once. The chain employs TRBV21-1 and TRBJ1-1; the table calls TRBD1, which could not be checked here. TRBV21-1 represents a pseudogene. The CDR3 is made up of 14 amino acids. The CDR3 protein is CASSKGDSNTEAFF. The CDR3 DNA is TGTGCCAGCAGCAAAGGTGACAGTAACACTGAAGCTTTCTTT.

CDR3 region: CASSLRDREDYGYTF. The CDR3 region has the DNA TGTGCCAGCAGCCTCCGGGACAGGGAGGACTATGGCTACACCTTC. The chain employs TRBV11-3 and TRBJ1-2, with 9 bases that match TRBD1. The germline V gene encodes CDR1 SGHNT and CDR2 YENEEA. The CDR3 length is 15 residues. The V and J ends lost 5 bases and 3 bases, in that order; junction bases with no gene match: 7.

The chain is built from TRBV7-9 and TRBJ2-1; 11 bases align to TRBD2. Germline values: CDR1 SEHNR, CDR2 FQNEAQ (reference sequence). The CDR3 is made up of 16 amino acids. J gave up 5 bases and V 4 bases, and 7 bases lay outside the gene matches. CDR3 sequence: CASSSLLAGDNNEQFF. CDR3 in DNA: TGTGCCAGCAGCTCGTTACTAGCGGGGGATAACAATGAGCAGTTCTTC.

The rearrangement joins TRBV5-1 to TRBJ1-4; 7 nucleotides align to TRBD1. Trimming removed 4 bases from V and 2 bases from J; junction bases left unmatched: 11. The CDR3 is 17 amino acids. CDR1 is SGHRS, CDR2 YFSETQ, per germline. DNA of the CDR3: TGCGCCAGCAGCACCGGGACAGACTTACCTACTAATGAAAAACTGTTTTTT. It encodes CASSTGTDLPTNEKLFF.

This clone showed up just once. The chain recombines TRBV7-3 with TRBJ2-7, with D possibly TRBD2 on 6 matching bases. This CDR3 has 12 residues. Germline V gene lookup returns CDR1 SGHTA and CDR2 FQGTGA. V lost 5 bases, J lost 7 bases, and 12 bases lay in between. Written as DNA, the CDR3 is TGTGCCAGCAGCCCAGCTGGGGGGGAGCAGTACTTC. Amino acids: CASSPAGGEQYF.

The rearrangement links TRBV6-1 to TRBJ2-1, with 7 bases aligning to TRBD2. Per the germline V gene, CDR1 is MNHNS and CDR2 is SASEGT. The CDR3 contains 13 residues. V lost 0 bases to trimming and J lost 13 bases; unmatched junction nucleotides: 6. The CDR3 reads CASSEAWGGPQFF. The CDR3 DNA is TGTGCCAGCAGTGAAGCTTGGGGGGGTCCCCAGTTCTTC.